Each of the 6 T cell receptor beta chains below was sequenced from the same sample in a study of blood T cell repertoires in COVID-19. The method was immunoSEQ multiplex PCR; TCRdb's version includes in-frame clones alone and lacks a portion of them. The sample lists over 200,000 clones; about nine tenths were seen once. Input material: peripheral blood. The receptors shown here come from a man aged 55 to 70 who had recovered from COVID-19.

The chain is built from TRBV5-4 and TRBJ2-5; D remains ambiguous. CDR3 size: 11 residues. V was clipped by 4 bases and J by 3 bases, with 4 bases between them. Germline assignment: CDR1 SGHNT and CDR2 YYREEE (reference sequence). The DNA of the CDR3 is TGTGCCAGCAGCCGAGAAGAGACCCAGTACTTC. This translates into CASSREETQYF.

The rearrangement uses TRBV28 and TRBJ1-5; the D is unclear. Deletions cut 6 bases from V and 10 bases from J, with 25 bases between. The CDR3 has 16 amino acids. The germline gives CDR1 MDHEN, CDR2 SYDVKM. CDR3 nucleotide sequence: TGTGCCAGCAGCCCGGGCGGACGGACGGGGAATGTTCCCCAGCATTTT. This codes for CASSPGGRTGNVPQHF.

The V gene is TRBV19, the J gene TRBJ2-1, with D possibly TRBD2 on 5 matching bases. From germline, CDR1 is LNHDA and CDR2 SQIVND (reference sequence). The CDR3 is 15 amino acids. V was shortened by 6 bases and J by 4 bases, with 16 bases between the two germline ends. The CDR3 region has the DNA TGTGCCAGTAGGGTTGGGGTGCAGCGGTACAATGAGCAGTTCTTC. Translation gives CASRVGVQRYNEQFF.

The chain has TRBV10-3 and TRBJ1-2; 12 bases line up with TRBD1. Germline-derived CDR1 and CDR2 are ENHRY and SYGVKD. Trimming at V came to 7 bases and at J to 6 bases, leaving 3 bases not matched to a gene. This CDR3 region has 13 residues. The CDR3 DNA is TGTGCCATCACCGGGACAGGGGGCGATGGCTACACCTTC. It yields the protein CAITGTGGDGYTF.

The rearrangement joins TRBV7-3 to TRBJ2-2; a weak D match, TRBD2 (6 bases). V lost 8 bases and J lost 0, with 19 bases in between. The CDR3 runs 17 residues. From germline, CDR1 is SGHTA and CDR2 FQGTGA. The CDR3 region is CASSRTTPGANTGELFF. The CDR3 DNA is TGTGCCAGCTCTCGGACTACCCCGGGCGCGAACACCGGGGAGCTGTTTTTT.

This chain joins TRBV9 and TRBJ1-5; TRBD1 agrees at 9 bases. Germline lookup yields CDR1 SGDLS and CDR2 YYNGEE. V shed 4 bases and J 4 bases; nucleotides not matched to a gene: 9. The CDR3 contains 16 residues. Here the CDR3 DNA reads TGTGCCAGCAGCTTTAGCGGACAGGGGACAAATCAGCCCCAGCATTTT. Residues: CASSFSGQGTNQPQHF.